This TCR beta chain was obtained from a study of CD8 T cells in Susac syndrome. This clonotype was observed a few times. The RNA input was roughly 0.45 to 1 ug, and it was reverse transcribed with random hexamers. TCRdb ran MiXCR on the immunoSEQ multiplex PCR reads and lists one entry per CDR3 protein. The data contain about 300,000 distinct CDR3 sequences, around 89% of them seen just once; the ten biggest clones take up around 0.18%. The CDR3 runs 15 residues. Trimming pared 5 bases from V and 3 bases from J, leaving 14 bases between. Germline CDR1 reads MDHEN; CDR2 reads SYDVKM. This sequence joins TRBV28 and TRBJ2-1, with D possibly matching TRBD2 (6 bases). The specimen sequenced was CD8+ T cells from PBMCs. The clonotype comes from a human donor with multiple sclerosis. For the CDR3, the DNA is TGTGCCAGCAGTCTCGGGACTGGACTCTACAATGAGCAGTTCTTC. Protein: CASSLGTGLYNEQFF.